The subject of this entry is one T cell receptor beta chain. The antigen remains unidentified. This sample stems from a study of blood T cells in healthy people across ages. The CDR3 loop spans 12 amino acids. The V gene's germline CDR1 is DFQATT and CDR2 SNEGSKA (reference sequence). Sample-barcoded 5' priming and a J-beta primer mix drove a second PCR of about 6 to 12 cycles. In TCRdb, the 5' RACE reads were re-called with MiXCR into one record per CDR3 protein. The sample lists hundreds of thousands of distinct CDR3 sequences, over 20% occurring once. Findings and caveats of the study: TCR beta diversity correlated strongly with naive T cell percentage. A roughly linear fall in TCR beta diversity per million T cells was seen with increasing age.

The receptor comes from an older man in good health. The sequencing input was blood. The chain couples TRBV20-1 to TRBJ2-5; 7 positions agree with TRBD2. The J call is uncertain, as TRBJ2-1 better fits the DNA end. The chain's CDR3 is CSAPGTTNEQFF. In DNA form, the CDR3 reads TGCAGTGCTCCCGGGACTACCAATGAGCAGTTCTTC.